The 13 T cell receptor beta chains below all came from one sample that was sequenced in a study of T cell changes during pregnancy in multiple sclerosis. Sequencing was performed with immunoSEQ multiplex PCR; in TCRdb, only in-frame clones are kept and a portion is missing. The sample includes 95,000 to 100,000 clones, just over 90% of them seen just once. The sample was peripheral blood, taken after pregnancy. The receptors here all came from a female donor in good health, enrolled as a control in a pregnancy study.

V gene TRBV5-1 combines with J gene TRBJ1-2, with a tentative D call TRBD1 (6 bases). Trimming removed 4 bases at V and 2 bases at J, with 15 bases between. Per the germline V gene, CDR1 is SGHRS and CDR2 is YFSETQ. The CDR3 is made up of 15 amino acids. Here the CDR3 DNA reads TGCGCCAGCAGCAACGGACAGTCTAGGAACTATGGCTACACCTTC. This sequence encodes CASSNGQSRNYGYTF.

The chain uses TRBV7-6 and TRBJ2-7; D may be TRBD1 (5 bases). Germline values: CDR1 SGHVS, CDR2 FNYEAQ. V lost 6 bases and J lost 6, with 21 bases in between. CDR3 length: 15 residues. This CDR3 reads CASSTPGTGPTEQYF. The CDR3 DNA is TGTGCCAGCAGTACTCCCGGCACAGGCCCCACCGAGCAGTACTTC. The full variable domain, with the rest looked up from reference TRBV7-6 and TRBJ2-7, is GAGVSQSPRYKVTKRGQDVALRCDPISGHVSLYWYRQALGQGPEFLTYFNYEAQQDKSGLPNDRFSAERPEGSISTLTIQRTEQRDSAMYRCASSTPGTGPTEQYFGPGTRLTVT.

V usage is TRBV7-9 and J usage is TRBJ2-3; D possibly corresponds to TRBD1 (5 bases). Between the trimmed V and J ends, which lost 5 bases and 3 bases, there was a span of 21 bases. Germline CDR1 is SEHNR and CDR2 is FQNEAQ (reference sequence). The CDR3 totals 17 residues. CDR3 DNA sequence: TGTGCCAGCAGCCTCCCAACCACAGGTCCCCAGACAGATACGCAGTATTTT. Translating gives CASSLPTTGPQTDTQYF.

V is TRBV10-2 and J is TRBJ2-2, with 16 bases identical to TRBD2. Per the germline V gene, CDR1 is WSHSY and CDR2 is SAAADI. This CDR3 contains 20 residues. With V trimmed by 8 bases and J by 1 base, 13 bases remained unmatched. Here the CDR3 reads CASGNQPGLAGGLNTGELFF. DNA of the CDR3: TGCGCCAGCGGGAATCAACCGGGACTAGCGGGGGGGTTGAACACCGGGGAGCTGTTTTTT.

This chain connects TRBV9 to TRBJ1-2; TRBD1 matches at 9 bases. Germline CDR1 and CDR2: SGDLS and YYNGEE. CDR3 length equals 17 residues. V lost 1 base, J lost 6 bases, and 13 bases stayed unmatched. CDR3 nucleotide sequence: TGTGCCAGCAGCGTATGGGATCGCGTTACAGGGGGCGATGGCTACACCTTC. This sequence encodes CASSVWDRVTGGDGYTF. Filled out from reference TRBV9 and TRBJ1-2, the complete variable domain reads DSGVTQTPKHLITATGQRVTLRCSPRSGDLSVYWYQQSLDQGLQFLIQYYNGEERAKGNILERFSAQQFPDLHSELNLSSLELGDSALYFCASSVWDRVTGGDGYTFGSGTRLTVV.

This clone was seen just once. The chain recombines TRBV9 with TRBJ2-1; 11 bases match TRBD2. The CDR3 has 18 residues. V lost 2 bases and J lost 4; bases outside the gene matches: 11. Germline V gene data show CDR1 as SGDLS and CDR2 as YYNGEE. The CDR3 sequence: CASSVGTSGAAGYNEQFF. The CDR3 DNA reads as TGTGCCAGCAGCGTTGGGACTAGCGGAGCAGCGGGTTACAATGAGCAGTTCTTC.

This clone was observed a single time. This chain joins TRBV6-4 and TRBJ2-2; D ambiguous. CDR1 is MRHNA and CDR2 is SNTAGT in the germline V gene. This CDR3 is built from 14 residues. V lost 4 bases and J lost 7, with 13 bases in between. CDR3 protein: CASSVSSDGGELFF. The DNA of the CDR3 is TGTGCCAGCAGTGTATCCAGCGACGGCGGGGAGCTGTTTTTT.

This clone was detected only once. The CDR3 nucleotides read TGTGCCAGCAGCGTAGAGGGGGCCTCGGGGCAGTTCTTC. Amino acids: CASSVEGASGQFF. V gene TRBV9 combines with J gene TRBJ2-1, with TRBD1 identical over 7 bases. This CDR3 comprises 13 residues. From germline, CDR1 is SGDLS and CDR2 YYNGEE. The V gene end was trimmed by 0 bases and the J gene end by 12 bases; junction bases not matched to a gene: 6.

The chain employs TRBV27 and TRBJ1-5; the D is unclear. The CDR3 consists of 13 residues. Trimming cost V 3 bases and J 3 bases, with 6 bases left between them. From germline, CDR1 is MNHEY and CDR2 SMNVEV (reference sequence). In nucleotides, the CDR3 is TGTGCCAGCAGTTTGACATTCAATCAGCCCCAGCATTTT. Its translation is CASSLTFNQPQHF.

V usage is TRBV2 and J usage is TRBJ1-2; D ambiguous. Germline CDR1 reads SNHLY; CDR2 reads FYNNEI. Deletions cut 0 bases from V and 8 bases from J, with 10 bases between. The CDR3 is made up of 13 amino acids. CDR3 protein: CASSEATAAGYTF. The CDR3 DNA reads as TGTGCCAGCAGTGAAGCCACGGCGGCGGGCTACACCTTC. The full variable domain, its missing parts supplied by reference TRBV2 and TRBJ1-2, is EPEVTQTPSHQVTQMGQEVILRCVPISNHLYFYWYRQILGQKVEFLVSFYNNEISEKSEIFDDQFSVERPDGSNFTLKIRSTKLEDSAMYFCASSEATAAGYTFGSGTRLTVV.

The chain joins TRBV5-1 to TRBJ2-1; a possible D gene is TRBD2 (7 bases). This CDR3 is built from 13 residues. Germline V gene lookup returns CDR1 SGHRS and CDR2 YFSETQ. V was clipped by 3 bases and J by 12 bases, with 16 bases between them. The CDR3 DNA reads TGCGCCAGCAGCTCGGGGGGCAGGGTTGGGCAGTTCTTC. Translating gives CASSSGGRVGQFF.

The gene calls are TRBV19 and TRBJ2-1, with D possibly matching TRBD1 (6 bases). The CDR3 length is 17 residues. The V and J ends lost 0 bases and 4 bases respectively, with 16 bases between them. Germline V gene data show CDR1 as LNHDA and CDR2 as SQIVND (reference sequence). Here the CDR3 DNA reads TGTGCCAGTAGTATAGATAAAACAGGGATTCTTTACAATGAGCAGTTCTTC. As protein: CASSIDKTGILYNEQFF.

This sequence joins TRBV4-2 and TRBJ2-5; tentatively, D is TRBD1 (5 bases). Trimming pared 0 bases from V and 0 bases from J, leaving 11 bases between. Germline CDR1 is LGHNA and CDR2 is YNFKEQ. The CDR3 is made up of 16 amino acids. The CDR3 loop reads CASSQEGKGYQETQYF. In nucleotides, the CDR3 is TGTGCCAGCAGCCAAGAGGGGAAGGGGTACCAAGAGACCCAGTACTTC.